The 12 T cell receptor beta chains given below trace back to one sample, sequenced in a study of T cell clones after liver transplantation. Produced via immunoSEQ multiplex PCR; TCRdb's table is partial and in-frame only. Of 70,000 to 80,000 clones listed, 90% are singletons. This specimen was CD4+ T cells from blood, taken before liver transplant. These receptors were obtained from a human donor who received a liver transplant.

This chain links TRBV5-4 with TRBJ2-3; D might be TRBD2 (5 bases). CDR3 length equals 13 residues. In germline, CDR1 is SGHNT, CDR2 YYREEE (reference sequence). Trimming cost V 4 bases and J 0 bases, with 6 bases left between them. As DNA, the CDR3 is TGTGCCAGCAGCACGGGGAGCACAGATACGCAGTATTTT. Translated, it gives CASSTGSTDTQYF.

The V and J genes are TRBV6-1 and TRBJ2-1; 7 bases fit TRBD2. This CDR3 is 15 amino acids long. Unmatched junction bases numbered 6, after V lost 6 bases and J lost 1 base. Germline-derived CDR1 and CDR2 are MNHNS and SASEGT. The CDR3 DNA follows: TGTGCCAGCAGACTAGCGTGGGTATCCTACAATGAGCAGTTCTTC. It codes for CASRLAWVSYNEQFF.

The rearrangement links TRBV5-1 to TRBJ2-7, with D unclear. The CDR3 loop spans 14 amino acids. Germline assignment: CDR1 SGHRS and CDR2 YFSETQ. V was trimmed by 2 bases and J by 4 bases, leaving 13 bases between them. This CDR3 reads CASSLDRGPYEQYF. CDR3 DNA: TGCGCCAGCAGCTTAGACCGAGGACCTTACGAGCAGTACTTC.

The chain employs TRBV7-8 and TRBJ1-3, with 9 bases aligning to TRBD1. CDR1 is SGHVS and CDR2 is FQNEAQ in the germline V gene. V dropped 2 bases and J dropped 0; count of bases not matched to a gene: 5. The CDR3 loop spans 17 amino acids. Here the CDR3 reads CASSLLQGASSGNTIYF. In DNA form, the CDR3 reads TGTGCCAGCAGCTTACTACAGGGGGCTTCCTCTGGAAACACCATATATTTT.

V gene TRBV5-1 combines with J gene TRBJ2-5; 8 positions agree with TRBD1. Losses at the gene ends were 6 bases for V and 4 bases for J; bases not matched to a gene: 8. The CDR3 consists of 14 residues. CDR1 is SGHRS, CDR2 YFSETQ, per germline. DNA for the CDR3: TGCGCCAGCACCCCGGGACAGGAGGGAGAGACCCAGTACTTC. Translated, it gives CASTPGQEGETQYF.

J is TRBJ2-6 and V is TRBV6-1; D ambiguous. Germline V gene lookup returns CDR1 MNHNS and CDR2 SASEGT. The CDR3 runs 15 residues. Trimming cost V 7 bases and J 0 bases, with 10 bases left between them. The CDR3 region has the DNA TGTGCCAGCAACTCGGCCCACTCTGGGGCCAACGTCCTGACTTTC. This gives the protein CASNSAHSGANVLTF.

The gene calls are TRBV23-1 and TRBJ1-1; D is unresolved. TRBV23-1 is treated as an ORF (open reading frame) with a function not yet certain. This CDR3 contains 14 residues. V gave up 7 bases and J gave up 4 bases, with 16 bases separating them. CDR3 coding DNA: TGCGCCAGCACCCTCCTGCGGGGTGGCACTGAAGCTTTCTTT. Translation gives CASTLLRGGTEAFF.

The rearrangement links TRBV9 to TRBJ2-3; 7 bases match TRBD2. The length of the CDR3 is 15 residues. After removal of 4 bases from V and 2 bases from J, the junction contained 7 bases not matched to a gene. Looked up from germline, CDR1 is SGDLS and CDR2 is YYNGEE. In DNA, the CDR3 is TGTGCCAGCAGCCTTCTTGCGGGAGTCACAGATACGCAGTATTTT. Translating it yields CASSLLAGVTDTQYF.

The chain is built from TRBV27 and TRBJ2-5; 9 nucleotides line up with TRBD1. This CDR3 is built from 15 residues. V shed 2 bases, J shed 5 bases, and the junction held 6 bases outside the gene matches. Germline assignment: CDR1 MNHEY and CDR2 SMNVEV (reference sequence). The CDR3 DNA reads as TGTGCCAGCAGTTTAGGGACAGGGTTAGGGGAGACCCAGTACTTC. This codes for CASSLGTGLGETQYF.

This clone was observed once. The chain links TRBV5-1 to TRBJ2-5; D gene uncertain. V was shortened by 1 base and J by 1 base, with 8 bases between the two germline ends. Germline values: CDR1 SGHRS, CDR2 YFSETQ. The CDR3 has 14 amino acids. CDR3 region: CASSLFPFQETQYF. In nucleotides, the CDR3 is TGCGCCAGCAGCTTGTTTCCGTTCCAAGAGACCCAGTACTTC. Variable domain in full (rest from reference TRBV5-1 and TRBJ2-5): KAGVTQTPRYLIKTRGQQVTLSCSPISGHRSVSWYQQTPGQGLQFLFEYFSETQRNKGNFPGRFSGRQFSNSRSEMNVSTLELGDSALYLCASSLFPFQETQYFGPGTRLLVL.

DNA for the CDR3: TGCGCCAGCAGCCACCCTCGGGACTCGTCTGATACGCAGTATTTT. Protein sequence: CASSHPRDSSDTQYF. V usage is TRBV4-1 and J usage is TRBJ2-3; D is possibly TRBD2 (6 bases). Germline-derived CDR1 and CDR2 are MGHRA and YSYEKL. The CDR3 is 15 residues long. The ends were cut back, 3 bases at V and 6 bases at J, with 16 bases in the middle.

Comment on this clone: The sample holds other DNA sequences that translate to the same CDR3. The V call is TRBV7-2, the J call TRBJ2-1; 7 nucleotides match TRBD2. CDR1 is SGHTA, CDR2 FQGNSA, per germline. V was pared by 0 bases and J by 2 bases, with 4 bases of the junction left unmatched. The CDR3 is 16 residues long. CDR3 loop: CASSLAGGRTYNEQFF. CDR3 bases: TGTGCCAGCAGCTTAGCGGGAGGGCGGACCTACAATGAGCAGTTCTTC.